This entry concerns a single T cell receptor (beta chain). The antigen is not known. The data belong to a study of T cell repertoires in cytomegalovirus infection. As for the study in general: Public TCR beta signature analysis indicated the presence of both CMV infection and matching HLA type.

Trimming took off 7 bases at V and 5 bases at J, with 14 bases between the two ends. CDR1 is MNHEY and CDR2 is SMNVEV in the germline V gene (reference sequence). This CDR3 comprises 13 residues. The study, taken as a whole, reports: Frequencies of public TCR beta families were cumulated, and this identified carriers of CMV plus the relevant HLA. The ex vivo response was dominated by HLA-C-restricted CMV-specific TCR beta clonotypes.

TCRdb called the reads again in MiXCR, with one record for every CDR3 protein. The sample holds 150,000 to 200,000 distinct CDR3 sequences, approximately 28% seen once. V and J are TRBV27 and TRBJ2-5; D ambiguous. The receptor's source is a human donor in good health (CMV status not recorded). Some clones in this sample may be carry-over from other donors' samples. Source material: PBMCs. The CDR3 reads CASKPVLSETQYF. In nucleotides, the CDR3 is TGTGCCAGCAAGCCCGTACTGTCCGAGACCCAGTACTTC.